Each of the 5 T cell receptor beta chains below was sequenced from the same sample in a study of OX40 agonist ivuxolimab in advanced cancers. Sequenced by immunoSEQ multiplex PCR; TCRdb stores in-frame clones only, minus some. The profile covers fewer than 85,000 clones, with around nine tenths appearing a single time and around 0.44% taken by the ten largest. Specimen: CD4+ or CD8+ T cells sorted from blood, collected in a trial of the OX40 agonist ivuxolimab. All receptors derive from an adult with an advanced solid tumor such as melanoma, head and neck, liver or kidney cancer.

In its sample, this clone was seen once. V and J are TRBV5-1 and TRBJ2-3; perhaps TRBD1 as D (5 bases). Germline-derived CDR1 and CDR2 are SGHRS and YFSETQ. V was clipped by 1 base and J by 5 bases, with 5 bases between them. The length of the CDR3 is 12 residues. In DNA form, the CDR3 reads TGCGCCAGCAGCTTGAGGGGAGATACGCAGTATTTT. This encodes CASSLRGDTQYF.

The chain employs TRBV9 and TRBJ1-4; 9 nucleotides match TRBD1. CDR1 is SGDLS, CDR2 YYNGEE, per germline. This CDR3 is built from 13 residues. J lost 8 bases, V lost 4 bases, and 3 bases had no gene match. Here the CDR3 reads CASSPGTGEKLFF. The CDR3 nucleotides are TGTGCCAGCAGCCCGGGGACAGGGGAAAAACTGTTTTTT.

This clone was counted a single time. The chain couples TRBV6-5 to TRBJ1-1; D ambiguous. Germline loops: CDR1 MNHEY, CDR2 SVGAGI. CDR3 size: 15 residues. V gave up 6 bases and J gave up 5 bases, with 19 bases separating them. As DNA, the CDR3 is TGTGCCAGCAGCCTGGGGTCCTCCGTTGGGACTGAAGCTTTCTTT. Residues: CASSLGSSVGTEAFF.

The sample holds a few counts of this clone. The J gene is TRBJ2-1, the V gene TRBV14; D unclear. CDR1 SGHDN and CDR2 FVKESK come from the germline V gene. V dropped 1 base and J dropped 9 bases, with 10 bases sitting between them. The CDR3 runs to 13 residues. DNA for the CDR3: TGTGCCAGCAGCCAAGTAACGTCGGGTGAGCAGTTCTTC. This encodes CASSQVTSGEQFF.

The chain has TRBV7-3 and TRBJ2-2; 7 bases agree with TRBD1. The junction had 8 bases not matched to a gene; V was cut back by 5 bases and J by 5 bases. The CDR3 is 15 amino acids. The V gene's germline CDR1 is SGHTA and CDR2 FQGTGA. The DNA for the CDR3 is TGTGCCAGCAGCCGCACAGGGGCCACGACCGGGGAGCTGTTTTTT. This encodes CASSRTGATTGELFF.